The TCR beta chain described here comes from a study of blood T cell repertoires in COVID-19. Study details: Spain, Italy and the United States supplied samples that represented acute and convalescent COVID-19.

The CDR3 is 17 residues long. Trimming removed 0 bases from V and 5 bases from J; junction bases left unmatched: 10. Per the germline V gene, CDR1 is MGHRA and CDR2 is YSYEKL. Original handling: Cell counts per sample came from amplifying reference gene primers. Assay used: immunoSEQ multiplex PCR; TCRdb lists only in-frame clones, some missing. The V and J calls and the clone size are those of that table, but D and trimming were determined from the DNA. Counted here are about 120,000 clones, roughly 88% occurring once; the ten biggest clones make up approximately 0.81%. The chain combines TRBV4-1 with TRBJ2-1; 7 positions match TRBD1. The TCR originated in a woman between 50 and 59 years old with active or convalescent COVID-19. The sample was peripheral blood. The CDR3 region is CASSQDLGDSTNNEQFF. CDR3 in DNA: TGCGCCAGCAGCCAAGATCTTGGGGACAGTACCAACAATGAGCAGTTCTTC.